What follows is one TCR beta chain and its context. Its antigen is currently unknown. The data are from a study of CXCR3-negative and CXCR3-positive naive CD8 T cells. Study findings and constraints: Greater hydrophobicity was found in TRB CDR3s of CXCR3-positive naive cells than of CXCR3-negative naive cells. Both naive subsets, CXCR3-negative and CXCR3-positive, displayed similar TRBV-TRBJ usage, unlike memory cells.

In preparing the TRB cDNA libraries, 5' RACE with UMI labels was used. From the 5' RACE reads, TCRdb lists one entry per CDR3 protein and no DNA. This sample's clone table lists some 120,000 distinct CDR3 sequences. The authors gated naive CD8+ T cells as CD45RO-CCR7+CD27+CD95-. This TCR was sampled from a human donor in good health. Some clones in this sample may be carry-over from other donors' samples. The sample was naive CXCR3+ CD8+ T cells from blood. Indicated subset: CD45RO-CCR7+CD27+CD95- naive CD8+ T cells expressing CXCR3 (TNR3+).

CDR3 sequence reads: CAITQEAGRDYYGYTF. The chain is built from TRBV10-3 and TRBJ1-2. The CDR3 runs to 16 residues. In germline, CDR1 is ENHRY, CDR2 SYGVKD.